This T cell receptor beta chain was profiled in a study of T cells after yellow fever vaccination. In germline, CDR1 is LGHDT, CDR2 YNNKEL (reference sequence). This CDR3 spans 13 amino acids. The V end lost 2 bases, the J end lost 5 bases, and 9 bases lay between the germline ends. Only a few counts were recorded for this clonotype. Its specificity is not known. General study results and limits: The secondary T-cell response peaked on day 5, not day 15, but was weaker.

One entry per CDR3 protein results from TCRdb running MiXCR on the 5' RACE reads. The top ten clones hold roughly a sixth of a sample with about 510,000 distinct CDR3 sequences, just over 20% of them seen once. The sample was PBMCs, taken less than 25 days after the first yellow fever vaccination. The J gene is TRBJ1-1, the V gene TRBV3-1; the D is unclear. The receptor was isolated from a young man who received the YFV17D yellow fever vaccine. In DNA, the CDR3 is TGTGCCAGCAGCCAACAAGGGAATACTGAAGCTTTCTTT. Its protein is CASSQQGNTEAFF.